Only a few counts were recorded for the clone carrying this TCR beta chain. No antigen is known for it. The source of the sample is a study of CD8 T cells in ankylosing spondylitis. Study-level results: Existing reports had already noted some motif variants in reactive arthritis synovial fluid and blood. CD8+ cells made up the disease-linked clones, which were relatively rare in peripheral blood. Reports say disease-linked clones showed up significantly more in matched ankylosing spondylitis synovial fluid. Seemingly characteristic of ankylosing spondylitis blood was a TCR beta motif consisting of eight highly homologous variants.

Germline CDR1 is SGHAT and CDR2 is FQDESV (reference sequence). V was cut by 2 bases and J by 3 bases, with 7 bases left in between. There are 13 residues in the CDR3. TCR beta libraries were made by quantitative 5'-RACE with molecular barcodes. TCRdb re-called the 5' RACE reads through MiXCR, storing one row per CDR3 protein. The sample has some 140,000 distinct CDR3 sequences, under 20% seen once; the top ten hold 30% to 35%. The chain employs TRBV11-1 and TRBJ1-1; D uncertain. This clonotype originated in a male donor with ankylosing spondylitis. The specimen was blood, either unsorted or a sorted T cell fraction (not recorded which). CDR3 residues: CASSLNAHTEAFF. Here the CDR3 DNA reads TGTGCCAGCAGCTTAAACGCGCACACTGAAGCTTTCTTT.